This T cell receptor (beta chain) was sequenced in a study of OX40 agonist ivuxolimab in advanced cancers. At the level of the study: Patient treatment consisted of intravenous ivuxolimab administration every 2 weeks at 0.01 to 10 mg/kg. Among those treated, three patients had partial responses, one with hepatocellular carcinoma and two with cutaneous melanoma. Regarding the study as a whole: Expanded clones belonging to CD8+ T cells outnumbered, on average, those of CD4+.

Some clones are missing from TCRdb's copy, which holds only in-frame ones; the method was immunoSEQ multiplex PCR. The sample shows approximately 74,000 clones, around nine tenths of them seen only once. Autoimmune disease history or systemic immunosuppression led to patients being barred. Comment on this clone: The antigen is unknown.

This sequence was found in an adult with an advanced solid tumor such as melanoma, head and neck, liver or kidney cancer. This specimen was CD4+ or CD8+ T cells sorted from blood, taken in a trial of the OX40 agonist ivuxolimab.

CDR3 in amino acids: CASSVELDMSTDTQYF. CDR3 bases: TGTGCCAGCAGCGTAGAACTTGATATGAGCACAGATACGCAGTATTTT. This chain joins TRBV9 and TRBJ2-3; D remains unclear. V was pared by 0 bases and J by 0 bases, with 11 bases between. Germline loops: CDR1 SGDLS, CDR2 YYNGEE. This CDR3 comprises 16 residues.